A single sample is the source of the 21 T cell receptor beta chains below, sequenced in a study of T-cell memory formation after mild COVID-19 (dated by TCRdb to the early 2020s). The method was 5' RACE. TCRdb shows the sequencer as Illumina NovaSeq 6000. The public reads were quality trimmed at Q25 with fastp and then assembled into clones with MiXCR by TCRdb, keeping productive beta chains. When rows share a CDR3 protein, they turn into one entry using the most common DNA and genes. Recorded for this sample are about 470,000 distinct CDR3 sequences; around 27% of them occurred a single time. The ten largest clones take up approximately 13% of the sample. Material: PBMCs or a T cell subset sorted from them (not recorded which). Receptor source: an adult woman who had mild COVID-19 (a few samples of this study predate the infection). The sample titles of this study are shuffled in the database, so cell type and time point are left out; the donor was told from shared clones.

This clonotype was recorded a few times. The chain combines TRBV5-5 with TRBJ1-1; possible D gene TRBD1, 5 bases. CDR1 SGHKS and CDR2 YYEKEE come from the germline V gene (reference sequence). Trimming took 3 bases from V and 1 from J, leaving 16 bases between them. The CDR3 runs to 16 residues. In DNA, the CDR3 is TGTGCCAGCAGCTCCCTCGGAGGGGACGCGAACACTGAAGCTTTCTTT. It codes for CASSSLGGDANTEAFF.

This clonotype was detected only a few times. The rearrangement links TRBV12-3 or TRBV12-4 to TRBJ2-2; D is possibly TRBD2 (5 bases). The CDR3 length is 14 residues. V lost 10 bases, J lost 1 base, and 13 bases lay in between. CDR3 in amino acids: CATAPAGNTGELFF. CDR3 nucleotide sequence: TGTGCCACCGCGCCGGCGGGGAACACCGGGGAGCTGTTTTTT.

The V and J genes are TRBV12-3 or TRBV12-4 and TRBJ2-3; D is perhaps TRBD2 (5 bases). This CDR3 spans 16 amino acids. The V end lost 7 bases, the J end lost 4 bases, and 21 bases lay between the germline ends. CDR3 loop: CASTPREGRLPDTQYF. DNA of the CDR3: TGTGCCAGCACCCCTCGGGAAGGGAGACTTCCAGATACGCAGTATTTT.

This clonotype was found a few times. The chain carries TRBV2 and TRBJ1-5; the D is unclear. Germline V gene data show CDR1 as SNHLY and CDR2 as FYNNEI. The CDR3 contains 13 residues. V gave up 7 bases and J gave up 7 bases, with 14 bases separating them. CDR3 sequence reads: CASKASLMQPQHF. The CDR3 DNA reads TGTGCCAGCAAGGCGTCCCTTATGCAGCCCCAGCATTTT. Looking up the rest from reference TRBV2 and TRBJ1-5 gives the full variable domain: EPEVTQTPSHQVTQMGQEVILRCVPISNHLYFYWYRQILGQKVEFLVSFYNNEISEKSEIFDDQFSVERPDGSNFTLKIRSTKLEDSAMYFCASKASLMQPQHFGDGTRLSIL.

CDR3 loop: CASSLDPVRTGLETQYF. The CDR3 coding sequence is TGTGCCAGCAGCTTAGATCCTGTAAGGACAGGGTTGGAGACCCAGTACTTC. The chain employs TRBV11-2 and TRBJ2-5, with 8 bases that match TRBD1. Looked up from germline, CDR1 is SGHAT and CDR2 is FQNNGV. This CDR3 spans 17 amino acids. Trimming took 0 bases from V and 5 from J; bases not matched to a gene: 11.

This clonotype was seen more than once but under ten times. CDR3 loop: CASSFPGQGAMNYGYTF. CDR3 nucleotide sequence: TGTGCCAGCAGCTTCCCGGGACAGGGGGCGATGAACTATGGCTACACCTTC. This chain joins TRBV7-8 and TRBJ1-2, with 12 nucleotides matching TRBD1. CDR3 length: 17 residues. V was clipped by 3 bases and J by 2 bases; unmatched bases: 7. CDR1 is SGHVS, CDR2 FQNEAQ, per germline. Full variable domain (missing parts from reference TRBV7-8 and TRBJ1-2): GAGVSQSPRYKVAKRGQDVALRCDPISGHVSLFWYQQALGQGPEFLTYFQNEAQLDKSGLPSDRFFAERPEGSVSTLKIQRTQQEDSAVYLCASSFPGQGAMNYGYTFGSGTRLTVV.

This clonotype was detected many times. J is TRBJ1-1 and V is TRBV6-2 or TRBV6-3; no firm D call. The CDR3 is 13 residues long. Trimming removed 1 base at V and 1 base at J, with 4 bases between. The germline CDR1 and CDR2 sequences are MNHEY and SVGEGT. The CDR3 DNA is TGTGCCAGCAGTTACTTGCAGAACACTGAAGCTTTCTTT. It codes for CASSYLQNTEAFF.

The chain joins TRBV7-9 to TRBJ1-1; 7 nucleotides line up with TRBD1. Losses at the gene ends were 4 bases for V and 13 bases for J; bases not matched to a gene: 21. Per germline, CDR1 SEHNR and CDR2 FQNEAQ (reference sequence). CDR3 length equals 16 residues. CDR3 loop: CASSSIRDRVTETGFF. CDR3 coding DNA: TGTGCCAGCAGCTCTATCCGGGACAGAGTTACTGAGACGGGTTTCTTT.

This clonotype has only a few counts. The chain recombines TRBV9 with TRBJ1-1; D not certain. CDR1 SGDLS and CDR2 YYNGEE come from the germline V gene. The CDR3 sequence is 18 residues long. Trimming pared 3 bases from V and 0 bases from J, leaving 21 bases between. The CDR3 sequence: CASSDSSRPNDMNTEAFF. CDR3 coding DNA: TGTGCCAGCAGCGACTCGAGTAGGCCTAATGATATGAACACTGAAGCTTTCTTT.

The J gene is TRBJ1-5, the V gene TRBV20-1; weak D call: TRBD1 (5 bases). The CDR3 is made up of 15 amino acids. Germline values: CDR1 DFQATT, CDR2 SNEGSKA (reference sequence). V was trimmed by 1 base and J by 5 bases, leaving 15 bases between them. The CDR3 spells CSARVGGGSDQPQHF. The DNA for the CDR3 is TGCAGTGCTAGAGTTGGGGGAGGTTCAGATCAGCCCCAGCATTTT.

The rearrangement joins TRBV10-3 to TRBJ2-2; 9 bases fit TRBD2. V shed 0 bases, J shed 2 bases, and the junction held 4 bases outside the gene matches. Germline V gives CDR1 ENHRY, CDR2 SYGVKD. The CDR3 is 17 residues long. The CDR3 nucleotides are TGTGCCATCAGTGAGTCTTTGGGACTAGCAAACACCGGGGAGCTGTTTTTT. Residues: CAISESLGLANTGELFF.

The chain joins TRBV20-1 to TRBJ2-7, with D perhaps TRBD1 (6 bases). The ends were cut back, 8 bases at V and 5 bases at J, with 13 bases in the middle. The germline V gene encodes CDR1 DFQATT and CDR2 SNEGSKA (reference sequence). The CDR3 covers 11 residues. The CDR3 is CSSNRVHEQYF. The CDR3 DNA reads TGCAGTTCAAACAGGGTACACGAGCAGTACTTC.

V gene TRBV20-1 combines with J gene TRBJ1-6; 10 nucleotides match TRBD1. V dropped 5 bases and J dropped 9; count of bases not matched to a gene: 10. The length of the CDR3 is 15 residues. Germline V CDR1 and CDR2: DFQATT, SNEGSKA (reference sequence). The CDR3 coding sequence is TGCAGTGCTGGATATCGGACAGGGGGAAGTTCACCCCTCCACTTT. This gives the protein CSAGYRTGGSSPLHF.

The genes are TRBV7-6 and TRBJ2-3; unclear D gene. Germline V gives CDR1 SGHVS, CDR2 FNYEAQ. The CDR3 sequence is 13 residues long. Deletions cut 5 bases from V and 2 bases from J, with 8 bases between. The DNA for the CDR3 is TGTGCCAGCAGCACCCATTACACAGATACGCAGTATTTT. As protein: CASSTHYTDTQYF.

The rearrangement links TRBV4-1 to TRBJ2-1, with TRBD2 matching over 7 bases. CDR1 and CDR2 (germline): MGHRA, YSYEKL. This CDR3 contains 16 residues. V was clipped by 0 bases and J by 7 bases; unmatched bases: 9. The CDR3 sequence is CASSQDFVPGRNEQFF. CDR3 in DNA: TGCGCCAGCAGCCAAGATTTCGTCCCCGGGAGGAATGAGCAGTTCTTC.

CDR3 region: CAISPLADRDYEQYF. In nucleotides, the CDR3 is TGTGCCATCAGTCCACTAGCGGACAGGGACTACGAGCAGTACTTC. The chain carries TRBV10-3 and TRBJ2-7; either TRBD1 or TRBD2 may supply D (8 bases each). V was pared by 5 bases and J by 3 bases, with 17 bases between. CDR1 ENHRY and CDR2 SYGVKD come from the germline V gene. The CDR3 runs 15 residues.

This chain links TRBV27 with TRBJ2-7; D remains ambiguous. Germline CDR1 MNHEY, CDR2 SMNVEV (reference sequence). Trimming left V 6 bases short and J 6 bases short, with 12 bases between. The CDR3 is 12 amino acids. DNA for the CDR3: TGTGCCAGCAGCCTTTATGGCGCCGAGCAGTACTTC. This gives the protein CASSLYGAEQYF.

This chain connects TRBV30 to TRBJ2-3; D uncertain. The CDR3 totals 11 residues. V was clipped by 0 bases and J by 6 bases, with 4 bases between them. Germline V CDR1 and CDR2: GTSNPN, SVGIG (reference sequence). The DNA for the CDR3 is TGTGCCTGGAGTGTTTACGATACGCAGTATTTT. Its translation: CAWSVYDTQYF.

The chain combines TRBV3-1 with TRBJ1-1; 7 bases match TRBD1. V lost 6 bases and J lost 8; bases outside the gene matches: 3. Looked up from germline, CDR1 is LGHDT and CDR2 is YNNKEL (reference sequence). The CDR3 is 11 residues long. As DNA, the CDR3 is TGTGCCAGCAGGCTGGGACAGGAAGCTTTCTTT. This codes for CASRLGQEAFF. The complete variable domain, with remaining parts taken from reference TRBV3-1 and TRBJ1-1, reads DTAVSQTPKYLVTQMGNDKSIKCEQNLGHDTMYWYKQDSKKFLKIMFSYNNKELIINETVPNRFSPKSPDKAHLNLHINSLELGDSAVYFCASRLGQEAFFGQGTRLTVV.

This chain connects TRBV12-3 or TRBV12-4 to TRBJ1-2; 7 nucleotides agree with TRBD1. The CDR3 runs to 14 residues. J was trimmed by 7 bases and V by 2 bases; bases with no gene match: 7. DNA for the CDR3: TGTGCCAGCAGTTTACTAGGGGGCGCGGGTGGCTACACCTTC. Translation: CASSLLGGAGGYTF.

This clonotype was seen a few times. The rearrangement joins TRBV13 to TRBJ2-2; unclear D gene. CDR1 is PRHDT, CDR2 FYEKMQ, per germline (reference sequence). The CDR3 runs to 16 residues. The V end was cut by 3 bases, the J end by 6 bases, with 17 bases between. The CDR3 loop reads CASSFFSREYAGELFF. In DNA form, the CDR3 reads TGTGCCAGCAGCTTTTTTAGCCGAGAATACGCCGGGGAGCTGTTTTTT. The full variable domain, its missing parts supplied by reference TRBV13 and TRBJ2-2, is AAGVIQSPRHLIKEKRETATLKCYPIPRHDTVYWYQQGPGQDPQFLISFYEKMQSDKGSIPDRFSAQQFSDYHSELNMSSLELGDSALYFCASSFFSREYAGELFFGEGSRLTVL.